Listed here is a single T cell receptor (beta chain). The clone's antigen remains unknown. Per-base quality was not reported, and no clone a single base away is much larger than it. The sample comes from a study of tumor-infiltrating lymphocytes in primary liver carcinoma (TCRdb year 2017). Notes on the research overall: Four or five patients with histopathologically diagnosed primary liver carcinoma underwent surgical resection in China between 2015 and 2016. Hepatocellular carcinoma (four) or combined HCC and intrahepatic cholangiocarcinoma (one) was present in the five patients, who were three men and two women aged 30 to 69 years. The five patients had tumors of stage T1-T3 N0M0, with maximum diameters ranging from 4.2 to 10 cm. Each sample produced about 3.5 to 7.13 million productive TCRbeta reads, and read depth showed no significant difference between tissue types. TCRbeta repertoire sequencing, expression microarrays and whole-exome sequencing were combined in the study across five regions of each liver tumor, with adjacent normal tissue and blood also included. A total of roughly 35 specimens from 5 patients went through TCRbeta repertoire sequencing, namely 25 tumor regions, 5 adjacent noncancerous liver tissues and 5 peripheral blood samples. Repertoires from technical replicates were highly reproducible, with mean shared-clone rates about 0.86 and correlation coefficients above 0.95. Paper-wide results and their limitations: Only a few patients were included in the study, and the authors note that the findings should be validated in a larger study. Pairs of tumor regions showed greater repertoire overlap (mean approximately 35%) than tumor-adjacent pairs (roughly 17%) or tumor-blood pairs (approximately 14%), which is consistent with antigen-driven expansion. A significantly larger repertoire fraction was made up by the top 250 clones in tumors than in blood (p = 0.039). Only the TCR beta chain was sequenced, so true repertoire diversity is likely underestimated because unpaired alpha chains were not captured. Because the samples were bulk and unsorted, CD4+ and CD8+ T cell repertoires could not be compared.

Blood RNA was extracted from unsorted whole blood using TRIzol reagent, and germline DNA was obtained with the DNeasy Blood & Tissue kit. At the time of sampling, the patients were treatment-naive and had chronic HBV infection. Before surgery, 4 to 5 milliliters of peripheral blood were collected into K2EDTA tubes. Per the germline V gene (reference sequence), GTSNPN is the CDR1 and SVGIG is the CDR2. Including cysteine and phenylalanine, the CDR3 has 13 amino acids. The read is trimmed to its CDR3 DNA, 39 bases read in frame from base 1. Trimming takes 0 bases off V and 7 bases off J; junction bases not matched to a gene: 2. Starting from 450 to 500 ng total RNA, TCRbeta-specific cDNA was produced by reverse transcription with a constant-region primer and ProtoScript II reverse transcriptase. Construction of the TCRbeta libraries relied on three nested rounds of multiplex PCR, following a slightly modified ARM-PCR procedure. Each of the first two PCR rounds ran for nine to ten cycles and used multiplex TRBV1-TRBV30 forward primers together with a Cbeta reverse primer. Sample barcodes and Illumina adapters were added in a final 25-cycle PCR using Deep VentR polymerase. Before sequencing, amplicons of 200-500 bp were purified from gel using a QIAquick gel extraction kit. An Illumina HiSeq 2500 was used to sequence the TCRbeta amplicons, generating 250-bp paired-end reads. The study's processing was this. Trimmomatic v0.33 was used to quality-trim the reads, and FLASH v1.2.11 was used to merge paired reads so that full CDR3 sequences could be recovered. V, D and J germline segments were assigned to the rearranged TCRbeta sequences using MiGEC v1.2.1b. Clonotype statistics, along with Shannon-Wiener diversity indices, were calculated using VDJtools v1.0.0. Except for diversity analysis, only the 250 most abundant clonotypes of each sample were used in subsequent analyses to reduce sampling bias. In-frame beta chains were kept once TCRdb had trimmed the public reads at Q25 with fastp and called clones with MiXCR. Every distinct CDR3 protein forms one entry, paired with its most common genes and DNA. These V and J calls rely on TCRdb rather than the paper's analysis. This sample gives around 330,000 distinct CDR3 sequences in total; roughly 60% of them show up just once. In total, the top ten clones hold approximately 15% of the sample.

The specimen sequenced was peripheral blood. This TCR was sampled from a woman aged 25 to 39 with primary liver carcinoma and hepatitis B virus infection. This receptor chain uses TRBV30 and TRBJ1-2; 10 junctional bases match TRBD1. The DNA sequence is as follows: TGTGCCTGGAGTGTGACAGGGGGCCGTGGCTACACCTTC. Protein translation: CAWSVTGGRGYTF.